One TCR beta chain is described in this entry. Antigen specificity is unknown. The data derive from a study of cytomegalovirus exposure and HLA in healthy donors. The V end lost 5 bases, the J end lost 1 base, and 6 bases lay between the germline ends. The CDR3 has 13 amino acids. Per germline, CDR1 SGHRS and CDR2 YFSETQ. The PCR contained 60 Vbeta and 13 Jbeta primers. TCRdb's copy holds only in-frame clones and misses some; the assay was immunoSEQ multiplex PCR. The data hold about 150,000 clones, with roughly 85% observed a single time. General study points: Both high specificity and high sensitivity reportedly marked the classifier's diagnosis of cytomegalovirus status.

Sequenced input: PBMCs. The receptor was isolated from a woman aged 18-35 years in good health and CMV-seronegative. V and J are TRBV5-1 and TRBJ2-2; D gene ambiguous. Written as DNA, the CDR3 is TGCGCCAGCAGTTCGGGGAACACCGGGGAGCTGTTTTTT. Translation: CASSSGNTGELFF.